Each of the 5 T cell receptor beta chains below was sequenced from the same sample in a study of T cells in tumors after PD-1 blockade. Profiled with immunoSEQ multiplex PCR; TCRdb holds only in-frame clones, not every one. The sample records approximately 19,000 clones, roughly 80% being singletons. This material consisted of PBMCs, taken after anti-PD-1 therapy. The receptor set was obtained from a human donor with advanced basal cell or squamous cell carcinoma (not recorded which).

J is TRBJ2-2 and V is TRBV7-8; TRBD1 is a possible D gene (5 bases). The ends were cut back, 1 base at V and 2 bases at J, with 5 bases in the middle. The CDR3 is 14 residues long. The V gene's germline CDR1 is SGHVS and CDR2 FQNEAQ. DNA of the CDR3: TGTGCCAGCAGCTTAGGGACAAACACCGGGGAGCTGTTTTTT. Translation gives CASSLGTNTGELFF.

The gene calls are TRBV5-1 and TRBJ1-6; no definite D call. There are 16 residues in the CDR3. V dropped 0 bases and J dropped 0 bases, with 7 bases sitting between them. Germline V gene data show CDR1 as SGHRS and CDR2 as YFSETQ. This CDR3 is CASSLGPGSYNSPLHF. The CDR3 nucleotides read TGCGCCAGCAGCTTGGGGCCGGGCTCCTATAATTCACCCCTCCACTTT.

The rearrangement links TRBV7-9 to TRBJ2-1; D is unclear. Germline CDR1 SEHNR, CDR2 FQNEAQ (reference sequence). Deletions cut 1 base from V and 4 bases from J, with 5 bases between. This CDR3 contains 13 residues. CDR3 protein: CASSLDVYNEQFF. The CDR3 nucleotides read TGTGCCAGCAGCTTAGATGTTTACAATGAGCAGTTCTTC. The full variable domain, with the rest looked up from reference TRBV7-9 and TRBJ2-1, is DTGVSQNPRHKITKRGQNVTFRCDPISEHNRLYWYRQTLGQGPEFLTYFQNEAQLEKSRLLSDRFSAERPKGSFSTLEIQRTEQGDSAMYLCASSLDVYNEQFFGPGTRLTVL.

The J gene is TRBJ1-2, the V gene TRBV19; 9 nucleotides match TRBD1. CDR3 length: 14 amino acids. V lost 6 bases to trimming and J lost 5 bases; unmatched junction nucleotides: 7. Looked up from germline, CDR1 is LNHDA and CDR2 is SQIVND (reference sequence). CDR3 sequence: CASRVQGAEYGYTF. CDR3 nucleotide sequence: TGTGCCAGTAGGGTACAGGGGGCGGAGTATGGCTACACCTTC.

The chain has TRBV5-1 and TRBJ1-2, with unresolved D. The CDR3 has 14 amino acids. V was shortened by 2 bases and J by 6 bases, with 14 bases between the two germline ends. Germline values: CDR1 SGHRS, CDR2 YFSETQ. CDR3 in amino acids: CASSFGFAADGYTF. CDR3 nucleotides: TGCGCCAGCAGCTTCGGGTTCGCCGCGGATGGCTACACCTTC.